Presented here are 20 T cell receptor beta chains from one specimen sequenced in a study of response to subunit inactivated influenza vaccine. TCRdb reanalysed the RT-PCR reads using MiXCR and keeps one entry per CDR3 protein. There are hundreds of thousands of distinct CDR3 sequences in the sample; about 18% occur only once, and approximately 11% lies in the top ten. This sample comprised PBMCs from blood, obtained roughly 5 days after vaccination. Every receptor here comes from a man aged 45 to 65 who received an inactivated influenza vaccine.

The rearrangement joins TRBV4-2 to TRBJ2-1; TRBD2 matches at 8 bases. Germline CDR1 and CDR2: LGHNA and YNFKEQ. The trim removed 4 bases at V and 6 bases at J, leaving 8 bases unmatched. The CDR3 consists of 15 residues. The CDR3 here is CASSPPAGAPNEQFF. CDR3 DNA sequence: TGTGCCAGCAGCCCCCCAGCGGGGGCCCCCAATGAGCAGTTCTTC.

J is TRBJ2-3 and V is TRBV18, with D unclear. Trimming stripped 3 bases from V and 2 bases from J, with 18 bases between. This CDR3 comprises 17 residues. Germline CDR1 is KGHSH and CDR2 is LQKENI. This chain's CDR3 is CASSPRTQSLITDTQYF. The CDR3 DNA is TGTGCCAGCTCACCCCGGACGCAGTCCTTAATCACAGATACGCAGTATTTT.

The genes are TRBV4-1 and TRBJ2-1; 9 nucleotides match TRBD1. The germline gives CDR1 MGHRA, CDR2 YSYEKL. CDR3 length equals 15 residues. The V and J ends lost 5 bases and 7 bases, in that order; junction bases with no gene match: 9. The CDR3 nucleotides read TGCGCCAGCAGCGATCCGGGACAGGGTAGTAATGAGCAGTTCTTC. The encoded protein is CASSDPGQGSNEQFF.

The rearrangement links TRBV29-1 to TRBJ1-1; possibly TRBD1 for D (6 bases). V was clipped by 4 bases and J by 4 bases, with 10 bases between them. There are 12 residues in the CDR3. Germline assignment: CDR1 SQVTM and CDR2 ANQGSEA. The CDR3 sequence: CSVGGPGTEAFF. CDR3 in DNA: TGCAGCGTTGGGGGGCCGGGCACTGAAGCTTTCTTT.

This clonotype was seen a handful of times. The rearrangement joins TRBV18 to TRBJ2-3; D assignment may be TRBD1 or TRBD2 (5 bases each). With 5 bases removed from V and 2 bases from J, the gap between germline ends came to 14 bases. The germline V gene encodes CDR1 KGHSH and CDR2 LQKENI. The CDR3 spans 15 residues. The CDR3 nucleotides are TGTGCCAGCTCATCCCAGAGGGGACCCACAGATACGCAGTATTTT. Its translation is CASSSQRGPTDTQYF.

CDR3 DNA: TGTGCCAGCAGCTTAAAAGCGGGGGGACCTAAAAACATTCAGTACTTC. This translates into CASSLKAGGPKNIQYF. The V gene is TRBV7-2, the J gene TRBJ2-4, with 9 bases identical to TRBD2. J gave up 4 bases and V 2 bases, and 6 bases lay outside the gene matches. The germline V gene encodes CDR1 SGHTA and CDR2 FQGNSA. This CDR3 is built from 16 residues.

The chain joins TRBV20-1 to TRBJ1-1, with 7 bases fitting TRBD1. V was pared by 3 bases and J by 0 bases, with 10 bases of the junction left unmatched. CDR3 length: 16 residues. Per the germline V gene, CDR1 is DFQATT and CDR2 is SNEGSKA (reference sequence). In DNA, the CDR3 is TGCAGTGCTAGGCCTAGCCGGGGACAGATGAACACTGAAGCTTTCTTT. Protein product: CSARPSRGQMNTEAFF.

The V and J genes are TRBV5-1 and TRBJ2-1, with 9 nucleotides matching TRBD2. The CDR3 extends over 13 amino acids. With 3 bases clipped from V and 9 bases from J, the junction kept 4 bases outside the gene matches. The germline CDR1 and CDR2 sequences are SGHRS and YFSETQ. The CDR3 sequence is CASSSAGGSEQFF. Written as DNA, the CDR3 is TGCGCCAGCAGCTCCGCGGGGGGGAGTGAGCAGTTCTTC.

V usage is TRBV6-1 and J usage is TRBJ1-6, with no clear D. Germline values: CDR1 MNHNS, CDR2 SASEGT. The CDR3 extends over 14 amino acids. V dropped 2 bases and J dropped 9 bases, with 11 bases sitting between them. The CDR3 DNA sequence: TGTGCCAGCAGTGAACTGCATAAGTCTTCACCCCTCCACTTT. This encodes CASSELHKSSPLHF.

The chain couples TRBV20-1 to TRBJ2-4; 12 bases align to TRBD2. Germline V CDR1 and CDR2: DFQATT, SNEGSKA (reference sequence). The CDR3 runs to 16 residues. The junction had 8 bases not matched to a gene; V was cut back by 2 bases and J by 6 bases. Here the CDR3 reads CSARSLAGGPTNIQYF. In DNA, the CDR3 is TGCAGTGCTAGAAGTCTAGCGGGAGGGCCAACAAACATTCAGTACTTC.

The rearrangement links TRBV9 to TRBJ2-2; D tentatively reads TRBD1 or TRBD2 (5 bases each). The CDR3 spans 17 residues. Trimming shortened V by 3 bases and J by 1 base, and 16 bases separated the two germline ends. CDR1 and CDR2 (germline): SGDLS, YYNGEE. The chain's CDR3 is CASSDPPWDVNTGELFF. CDR3 in DNA: TGTGCCAGCAGCGACCCCCCGTGGGACGTGAACACCGGGGAGCTGTTTTTT.

This clonotype has only a few counts. V usage is TRBV29-1 and J usage is TRBJ2-5; 8 bases are a match to TRBD2. Germline lookup yields CDR1 SQVTM and CDR2 ANQGSEA. Germline trimming cut 4 bases from V and 5 bases from J; bases unmatched to any gene: 6. The CDR3 totals 13 residues. The CDR3, as DNA: TGCAGCGTTGCCGGGAGGGCCTTGGAGACCCAGTACTTC. Encoded protein: CSVAGRALETQYF. Full variable domain (remainder filled in from reference TRBV29-1 and TRBJ2-5): SAVISQKPSRDICQRGTSLTIQCQVDSQVTMMFWYRQQPGQSLTLIATANQGSEATYESGFVIDKFPISRPNLTFSTLTVSNMSPEDSSIYLCSVAGRALETQYFGPGTRLLVL.

Only a few counts were recorded for this clonotype. The V call is TRBV7-8, the J call TRBJ1-5; possibly TRBD1 for D (5 bases). The V end was cut by 4 bases, the J end by 4 bases, with 17 bases between. The CDR3 loop spans 16 amino acids. Germline CDR1 reads SGHVS; CDR2 reads FQNEAQ. In nucleotides, the CDR3 is TGTGCCAGCAGCTCGCGCTCGGGGCAACGAAATCAGCCCCAGCATTTT. Translating it yields CASSSRSGQRNQPQHF.

This clonotype was seen many times. V and J are TRBV4-3 and TRBJ2-1, with D maybe TRBD1 (7 bases). The CDR3 totals 18 residues. The germline gives CDR1 LGHNA, CDR2 YSLEER. V was trimmed by 0 bases and J by 4 bases, leaving 19 bases between them. CDR3 protein: CASSQEQGSGARYNEQFF. The CDR3 nucleotides read TGCGCCAGCAGCCAAGAACAGGGGTCGGGGGCCAGGTACAATGAGCAGTTCTTC.

This clonotype was seen just once. The chain carries TRBV20-1 and TRBJ2-3, with 7 bases aligning to TRBD2. This CDR3 comprises 14 residues. In germline, CDR1 is DFQATT, CDR2 SNEGSKA (reference sequence). V gave up 6 bases and J gave up 6 bases; unmatched junction bases: 12. The CDR3: CSASTSWGTDTQYF. The CDR3 DNA reads TGCAGTGCCTCGACTAGCTGGGGGACGGATACGCAGTATTTT.

This clonotype was seen a few times. V gene TRBV12-3 or TRBV12-4 combines with J gene TRBJ1-1; D perhaps matches TRBD1 (6 bases). The CDR3 covers 15 residues. Trimming removed 1 base from V and 3 bases from J, with 12 bases in between. The chain's CDR3 is CASSLVGHHHTEAFF. DNA of the CDR3: TGTGCCAGCAGTTTAGTGGGACACCATCACACTGAAGCTTTCTTT.

This clonotype was seen more than once but under ten times. This rearrangement joins TRBV2 to TRBJ2-7; D tentatively fits TRBD1 or TRBD2 (5 bases each). This CDR3 region has 14 residues. V was pared by 3 bases and J by 9 bases, with 18 bases between. Germline values: CDR1 SNHLY, CDR2 FYNNEI. CDR3 in DNA: TGTGCCAGCAGTGAGTTAAGGACCCGGGACGCGCAGTACTTC. The encoded protein is CASSELRTRDAQYF. The full variable domain, in which reference TRBV2 and TRBJ2-7 provide the parts outside the CDR3, is EPEVTQTPSHQVTQMGQEVILRCVPISNHLYFYWYRQILGQKVEFLVSFYNNEISEKSEIFDDQFSVERPDGSNFTLKIRSTKLEDSAMYFCASSELRTRDAQYFGPGTRLTVT.

The rearrangement joins TRBV7-9 to TRBJ2-2; TRBD2 agrees at 10 bases. The CDR3 runs 15 residues. In germline, CDR1 is SEHNR, CDR2 FQNEAQ (reference sequence). V trimming: 3 bases; J trimming: 7 bases; junction bases outside the gene matches: 5. The CDR3 DNA reads as TGTGCCAGCAGCTTCCCGGGACTAGCGAGCGGGGAGCTGTTTTTT. It translates to CASSFPGLASGELFF.

The table lists this clonotype with a few counts. The chain links TRBV20-1 to TRBJ2-2; a weak D match, TRBD1 (7 bases). The germline CDR1 and CDR2 sequences are DFQATT and SNEGSKA (reference sequence). The CDR3 has 16 residues. Trimming removed 0 bases from V and 6 bases from J, with 17 bases in between. The CDR3 region is CSARDPRGTEAGELFF. The CDR3 nucleotides read TGCAGTGCTAGAGACCCCCGCGGGACAGAAGCCGGGGAGCTGTTTTTT.

This clonotype was seen a few times. This sequence joins TRBV5-1 and TRBJ2-5; D is perhaps TRBD1 (6 bases). CDR1 SGHRS and CDR2 YFSETQ come from the germline V gene. V lost 4 bases and J 4 bases, leaving 11 bases between the germline ends. The CDR3 contains 13 residues. CDR3 protein: CASSKDRPETQYF. For the CDR3, the DNA is TGCGCCAGCAGCAAGGACAGACCAGAGACCCAGTACTTC.